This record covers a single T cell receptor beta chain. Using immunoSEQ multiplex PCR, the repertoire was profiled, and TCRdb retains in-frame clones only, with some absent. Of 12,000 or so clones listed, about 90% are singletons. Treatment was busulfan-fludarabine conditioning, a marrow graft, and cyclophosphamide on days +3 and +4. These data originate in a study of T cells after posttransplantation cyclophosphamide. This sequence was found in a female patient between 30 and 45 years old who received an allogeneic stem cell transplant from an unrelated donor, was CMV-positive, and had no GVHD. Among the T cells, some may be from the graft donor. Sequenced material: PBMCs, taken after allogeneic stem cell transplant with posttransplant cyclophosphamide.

CDR3 loop: CASSPGTGVETQYF. CDR3 in DNA: TGTGCCAGCTCACCCGGGACAGGGGTGGAGACCCAGTACTTC. The chain links TRBV18 to TRBJ2-5; TRBD1 agrees at 10 bases. The CDR3 runs 14 residues. Germline V gives CDR1 KGHSH, CDR2 LQKENI. V shed 3 bases and J 5 bases; nucleotides not matched to a gene: 3.